The 27 T cell receptor beta chains presented below share a single source sample, sequenced in a study of regulatory T cells in long-lasting Graves disease. Time point denoted: newly diagnosed GD, antithyroid drugs for less than 3 months. The TCR library was prepared using RNA isolated from PBMCs. To make TCR beta libraries, researchers used iRepertoire HTBI primers and Arm-PCR of CDR3 regions. TCRdb independently ran MiXCR on the multiplex PCR reads; one entry per CDR3 protein. The profile covers under 700,000 distinct CDR3 sequences, with roughly a sixth appearing a single time and approximately 25% taken by the ten largest. These sequences were also reported in another study, on T cells in Graves' hyperthyroidism and ophthalmopathy.

Sequences were derived from peripheral blood mononuclear cells (PBMCs), sampled at new diagnosis, from a patient treated with antithyroid drugs. These receptor sequences come from a woman aged 40 to 65 with Graves disease.

This clonotype was detected many times. The chain couples TRBV6-1 to TRBJ1-2; 8 nucleotides align to TRBD1. Germline CDR1 is MNHNS and CDR2 is SASEGT. This CDR3 contains 14 residues. The V gene end was trimmed by 11 bases and the J gene end by 4 bases; junction bases not matched to a gene: 12. The CDR3 DNA sequence: TGTGCCGGCCGACAGGGGATCGGGGCCTATGGCTACACCTTC. It encodes CAGRQGIGAYGYTF.

The chain carries TRBV18 and TRBJ2-7, with D unclear. CDR3 length: 12 residues. Germline CDR1 and CDR2: KGHSH and LQKENI. The V end was cut by 5 bases, the J end by 4 bases, with 9 bases between. The CDR3 loop reads CASSSSLYEQYF. CDR3 nucleotide sequence: TGTGCCAGCTCATCGAGTCTTTACGAGCAGTACTTC. Looking up the rest from reference TRBV18 and TRBJ2-7 gives the full variable domain: NAGVMQNPRHLVRRRGQEARLRCSPMKGHSHVYWYRQLPEEGLKFMVYLQKENIIDESGMPKERFSAEFPKEGPSILRIQQVVRGDSAAYFCASSSSLYEQYFGPGTRLTVT.

The J gene is TRBJ2-1, the V gene TRBV5-4, with TRBD2 matching 9 bases. J lost 6 bases, V lost 0 bases, and 4 bases had no gene match. The CDR3 loop spans 15 amino acids. Germline V gene sequence: CDR1 SGHNT, CDR2 YYREEE (reference sequence). Here the CDR3 reads CASSLDSGGFNEQFF. The CDR3 nucleotides are TGTGCCAGCAGCTTGGACAGCGGGGGGTTCAATGAGCAGTTCTTC.

This clonotype was counted at least ten times. The gene calls are TRBV7-2 and TRBJ1-5; D is unresolved. The V end was cut by 5 bases, the J end by 3 bases, with 8 bases between. Germline CDR1 is SGHTA and CDR2 is FQGNSA. CDR3 length: 13 residues. In nucleotides, the CDR3 is TGTGCCAGCAGCGCCCGGGTCAATCAGCCCCAGCATTTT. Protein: CASSARVNQPQHF.

This clonotype was counted many times. The chain uses TRBV24-1 and TRBJ1-2; D gene unclear. CDR1 is KGHDR and CDR2 is SFDVKD in the germline V gene. V lost 3 bases to trimming and J lost 4 bases, with 17 bases between them. The CDR3 is 16 residues long. CDR3 region: CATSDPTFGETYGYTF. In nucleotides, the CDR3 is TGTGCCACCAGTGATCCCACGTTCGGGGAGACCTATGGCTACACCTTC.

This clonotype was detected many times. J is TRBJ2-1 and V is TRBV27; 10 bases are shared with TRBD1. J gave up 8 bases and V 5 bases, and 6 bases lay outside the gene matches. Germline V gene lookup returns CDR1 MNHEY and CDR2 SMNVEV (reference sequence). This CDR3 spans 14 amino acids. The CDR3: CASSTRDRGHEQFF. The DNA of the CDR3 is TGTGCCAGCAGTACCCGGGACAGGGGCCATGAGCAGTTCTTC.

V is TRBV19 and J is TRBJ1-1, with 9 nucleotides matching TRBD1. Looked up from germline, CDR1 is LNHDA and CDR2 is SQIVND (reference sequence). The CDR3 totals 19 residues. V gave up 7 bases and J gave up 0 bases; unmatched junction bases: 18. CDR3 in amino acids: CASTDTWGQGGRMNTEAFF. CDR3 DNA: TGTGCCAGTACTGATACTTGGGGACAGGGAGGTCGGATGAACACTGAAGCTTTCTTT.

This clonotype came up many times. V usage is TRBV3-1 and J usage is TRBJ1-6; a weak D match, TRBD1 (5 bases). The CDR3 length is 16 residues. Germline CDR1 is LGHDT and CDR2 is YNNKEL (reference sequence). V was cut by 4 bases and J by 7 bases, with 17 bases left in between. The CDR3 nucleotides are TGTGCCAGCAGCCTCTCTCCGGGACCGCTGAATTCACCCCTCCACTTT. It encodes CASSLSPGPLNSPLHF.

J is TRBJ1-2 and V is TRBV28; a weak D match, TRBD1 (5 bases). Per the germline V gene, CDR1 is MDHEN and CDR2 is SYDVKM. The V end was cut by 2 bases, the J end by 4 bases, with 11 bases between. The CDR3 totals 14 residues. As DNA, the CDR3 is TGTGCCAGCAGTTTAGGGTGGGACCTCTATGGCTACACCTTC. Translating it yields CASSLGWDLYGYTF.

About this clonotype itself: This clone may be a read error of a much larger clone one base away. This chain connects TRBV7-2 to TRBJ2-1; 12 bases align to TRBD2. CDR3 length: 15 residues. CDR1 and CDR2 from the germline V gene are SGHTA and FQGNSA. V lost 6 bases, J lost 7 bases, and 7 bases stayed unmatched. This CDR3 is CASRLSSGGGNEQFF. CDR3 in DNA: TGTGCCAGCAGACTTTCTAGCGGGGGGGGGAATGAGCAGTTCTTC.

This clonotype was seen at least ten times. The rearrangement uses TRBV6-1 and TRBJ2-5; the match to TRBD2 covers 11 bases. The germline CDR1 and CDR2 sequences are MNHNS and SASEGT. This CDR3 comprises 14 residues. The trim removed 8 bases at V and 5 bases at J, leaving 7 bases unmatched. The CDR3 sequence is CASGSGGAAETQYF. In DNA form, the CDR3 reads TGTGCCAGCGGTAGCGGGGGGGCCGCTGAGACCCAGTACTTC.

This clonotype turned up a few times. The J gene is TRBJ2-7, the V gene TRBV5-4; D remains ambiguous. Germline assignment: CDR1 SGHNT and CDR2 YYREEE (reference sequence). Trimming cost V 0 bases and J 6 bases, with 16 bases left between them. This CDR3 has 15 amino acids. CDR3 DNA: TGTGCCAGCAGCTTGGGGCAGCTCAACTCTCTCGAGCAGTACTTC. This gives the protein CASSLGQLNSLEQYF. The whole variable domain, remainder taken from reference TRBV5-4 and TRBJ2-7, is ETGVTQSPTHLIKTRGQQVTLRCSSQSGHNTVSWYQQALGQGPQFIFQYYREEENGRGNFPPRFSGLQFPNYSSELNVNALELDDSALYLCASSLGQLNSLEQYFGPGTRLTVT.

This clonotype was counted a single time. CDR3 region: CASGPGQGAGDTQYF. CDR3 DNA sequence: TGTGCTAGTGGTCCCGGACAGGGGGCTGGAGATACGCAGTATTTT. The chain couples TRBV12-5 to TRBJ2-3, with TRBD1 matching over 11 bases. The CDR3 loop spans 15 amino acids. V trimming: 5 bases; J trimming: 5 bases; junction bases outside the gene matches: 6. The germline gives CDR1 LGHNT, CDR2 FRNRAP.

The chain combines TRBV6-5 with TRBJ2-1, with D unclear. Trimming shortened V by 0 bases and J by 10 bases, and 10 bases separated the two germline ends. The germline V gene has CDR1 MNHEY and CDR2 SVGAGI. The CDR3 runs 13 residues. The CDR3 protein is CASSYSTRAEQFF. In DNA form, the CDR3 reads TGTGCCAGCAGTTACTCGACCAGAGCGGAGCAGTTCTTC.

The chain has TRBV7-8 and TRBJ2-5, with TRBD2 identical over 13 bases. Germline V gives CDR1 SGHVS, CDR2 FQNEAQ. The CDR3 sequence is 18 residues long. The ends lost 3 bases at V and 5 bases at J; junction bases unmatched: 12. CDR3 in amino acids: CASSFRLAGGRGSETQYF. The CDR3 nucleotides read TGTGCCAGCAGCTTCCGACTAGCGGGGGGCCGCGGGTCGGAGACCCAGTACTTC.

V and J are TRBV4-1 and TRBJ1-3; TRBD1 might be the D (5 bases). Germline V CDR1 and CDR2: MGHRA, YSYEKL. V was trimmed by 3 bases and J by 0 bases, leaving 15 bases between them. The CDR3 is 17 amino acids. CDR3 in amino acids: CASSHLPQGRSGNTIYF. CDR3 DNA sequence: TGCGCCAGCAGCCATCTGCCTCAGGGACGCTCTGGAAACACCATATATTTT.

There are many counts of this clonotype. This chain joins TRBV7-9 and TRBJ2-3; possibly TRBD2 for D (7 bases). The CDR3 is 15 residues long. Trimming left V 3 bases short and J 1 base short, with 11 bases between. Germline loops: CDR1 SEHNR, CDR2 FQNEAQ (reference sequence). The CDR3 DNA reads TGTGCCAGCAGCTTGTCGGGGGGCCGCACAGATACGCAGTATTTT. It translates to CASSLSGGRTDTQYF.

This chain uses TRBV7-3 with TRBJ1-6; D is unclear. The CDR3 runs 14 residues. Germline V gene data show CDR1 as SGHTA and CDR2 as FQGTGA. The V and J ends lost 5 bases and 8 bases respectively, with 13 bases between them. The CDR3 nucleotides are TGTGCCAGCAGCCAAAACGGGCGGGATTCACCCCTCCACTTT. Its protein is CASSQNGRDSPLHF.

This clonotype occurred a few times. The chain employs TRBV6-1 and TRBJ2-5; maybe TRBD2 (5 bases). The germline gives CDR1 MNHNS, CDR2 SASEGT. CDR3 length: 13 amino acids. V dropped 5 bases and J dropped 4 bases, with 11 bases sitting between them. The CDR3 protein is CASSRTLGETQYF. CDR3 in DNA: TGTGCCAGCAGTCGGACTCTGGGAGAGACCCAGTACTTC.

This clonotype was found many times. The CDR3 nucleotides are TGCGCCAGCAGCTCACAGTGGTCAGATACGCAGTATTTT. Translated: CASSSQWSDTQYF. The V and J genes are TRBV5-1 and TRBJ2-3; D unresolved. The V gene lost 3 bases and the J gene lost 4 bases, with 9 bases spanning the gap. Germline assignment: CDR1 SGHRS and CDR2 YFSETQ. The CDR3 is made up of 13 amino acids.

As for this clonotype: One end of the junction does not line up with germline, which may come from a read error. V usage is TRBV27 and J usage is TRBJ1-1; D ambiguous. Germline lookup yields CDR1 MNHEY and CDR2 SMNVEV (reference sequence). CDR3 length: 14 residues. CDR3 sequence (DNA): TGTGCCAGCAGTCCCCTTGGGGAGACCGAATTTCCCCGGTTT. Its translation is CASSPLGETEFPRF.

This clonotype was recorded many times. V and J are TRBV10-3 and TRBJ2-4, with D maybe TRBD2 (5 bases). The CDR3 covers 16 residues. V was shortened by 0 bases and J by 0 bases, with 9 bases between the two germline ends. From germline, CDR1 is ENHRY and CDR2 SYGVKD. The CDR3 DNA follows: TGTGCCATCAGTGAGTCAGGAGGTCTAGCCAAAAACATTCAGTACTTC. Its protein is CAISESGGLAKNIQYF.

This clonotype was seen repeatedly, ten times or more. The rearrangement joins TRBV28 to TRBJ1-2, with TRBD1 matching over 8 bases. In germline, CDR1 is MDHEN, CDR2 SYDVKM. Trimming took 7 bases from V and 6 from J; bases not matched to a gene: 10. The CDR3 loop spans 14 amino acids. CDR3 bases: TGTGCCAGCAACGGACAGGGATTTGGTGATGGCTACACCTTC. As protein: CASNGQGFGDGYTF.

This clonotype has only a few counts. V is TRBV3-1 and J is TRBJ2-5; 7 bases line up with TRBD2. The V segment lost 0 bases and the J segment 5 bases; nucleotides outside the gene matches: 9. This CDR3 spans 16 amino acids. In germline, CDR1 is LGHDT, CDR2 YNNKEL (reference sequence). The CDR3 is CASSQDREAVYETQYF. The CDR3 nucleotides are TGTGCCAGCAGCCAAGATCGGGAGGCCGTCTACGAGACCCAGTACTTC.

This chain uses TRBV2 with TRBJ1-1; D uncertain. Per germline, CDR1 SNHLY and CDR2 FYNNEI. This CDR3 contains 14 residues. Between the trimmed V and J ends, which lost 2 bases and 3 bases, there was a span of 10 bases. As DNA, the CDR3 is TGTGCCAGCAGTGAAACGGGTAGGCACACTGAAGCTTTCTTT. Translating it yields CASSETGRHTEAFF. Full variable domain (outside the CDR3, taken from reference TRBV2 and TRBJ1-1): EPEVTQTPSHQVTQMGQEVILRCVPISNHLYFYWYRQILGQKVEFLVSFYNNEISEKSEIFDDQFSVERPDGSNFTLKIRSTKLEDSAMYFCASSETGRHTEAFFGQGTRLTVV.

The rearrangement uses TRBV19 and TRBJ2-5, with D perhaps matching TRBD1 (6 bases). The germline gives CDR1 LNHDA, CDR2 SQIVND (reference sequence). The CDR3 is 17 residues long. Trimming removed 5 bases from V and 4 bases from J, with 23 bases in between. CDR3 DNA sequence: TGTGCCAGTAGTCCTCAGGGGTCTATGGCGGAAGCAGAGACCCAGTACTTC. Translation: CASSPQGSMAEAETQYF.

This clonotype was recorded many times. V gene TRBV7-2 combines with J gene TRBJ1-5; tentative D call: TRBD1 (6 bases). The CDR3 extends over 13 amino acids. Trimming pared 2 bases from V and 9 bases from J, leaving 11 bases between. Germline V gives CDR1 SGHTA, CDR2 FQGNSA. The CDR3 loop reads CASSLRGATPQHF. The CDR3 region has the DNA TGTGCCAGCAGCTTACGGGGGGCCACGCCCCAGCATTTT.